Below are 4 T cell receptor beta chains sequenced from a single sample in a study of CD8 T cells in Susac syndrome. Random hexamers were used to reverse transcribe the RNA input (0.5 to 1 ug). TCRdb passed the immunoSEQ multiplex PCR reads through MiXCR, listing each CDR3 protein once. The data contain about 190,000 distinct CDR3 sequences, around nine tenths of them singletons. What was sequenced was CD4+ T cells from PBMCs. These receptors came from a human donor with Susac syndrome.

The rearrangement links TRBV20-1 to TRBJ1-1; TRBD1 is a possible D gene (5 bases). The CDR3 sequence is 15 residues long. The ends were cut back, 0 bases at V and 1 base at J, with 12 bases in the middle. Per germline, CDR1 DFQATT and CDR2 SNEGSKA (reference sequence). DNA for the CDR3: TGCAGTGCTAGAGACCCCCTCACAGGGAACACTGAAGCTTTCTTT. Protein sequence: CSARDPLTGNTEAFF.

In its sample, this clonotype was seen once. The chain employs TRBV7-2 and TRBJ2-7; possibly TRBD2 for D (6 bases). The CDR3 loop spans 14 amino acids. V was clipped by 5 bases and J by 2 bases, with 13 bases between them. Germline lookup yields CDR1 SGHTA and CDR2 FQGNSA. The CDR3 here is CASSLGWGAYEQYF. CDR3 DNA: TGTGCCAGCAGCCTAGGGTGGGGGGCCTACGAGCAGTACTTC.

The chain carries TRBV10-1 and TRBJ1-5; D gene uncertain. From germline, CDR1 is WNHNN and CDR2 SYGVQD (reference sequence). This CDR3 has 13 residues. V shed 5 bases and J shed 3 bases, with 8 bases lying between them. This chain's CDR3 is CASSKGSNQPQHF. The CDR3 DNA reads as TGCGCCAGCAGTAAAGGTTCCAATCAGCCCCAGCATTTT.

The chain has TRBV5-1 and TRBJ2-5, with 9 bases aligning to TRBD1. The CDR3 is made up of 18 amino acids. V was pared by 2 bases and J by 5 bases, with 16 bases of the junction left unmatched. Germline V gene data show CDR1 as SGHRS and CDR2 as YFSETQ. CDR3 sequence reads: CASSFLPESQGARETQYF. CDR3 sequence (DNA): TGCGCCAGCAGCTTTTTGCCAGAGTCACAGGGGGCCAGGGAGACCCAGTACTTC.